A selection of T cell receptor beta chains follows, all from one sample in a study of T cell responses to AZD1222 COVID-19 vaccine. The repertoire was sequenced with immunoSEQ multiplex PCR; TCRdb's copy has only in-frame clones and lacks some. This sample yields some 170,000 clones, of which about 87% are seen a single time; roughly 4% belongs to the top ten. This specimen consisted of peripheral blood, obtained 28 days after the second dose of the MenACWY control vaccine. Receptors were obtained from an adult who received the MenACWY meningococcal vaccine as a control. CDR3s include the opening cysteine and the closing phenylalanine or tryptophan. The D gene is left open where the match is weak. Clone size is shown for a subset of rows, as once, few, many or a class of expanded clone.

V gene,clone size,D gene,J gene,CDR3 DNA,CDR3 protein
TRBV28,.,.,TRBJ1-4,TGTGCCAGCAGTTATGCGGGGGAAGAAAAACTGTTTTTT,CASSYAGEEKLFF
TRBV20-1,few,.,TRBJ1-1,TGCAGTGCTACAAGTCGGACTGAAGCTTTCTTT,CSATSRTEAFF
TRBV28,.,TRBD1,TRBJ2-7,TGTGCCAGCAGTATAACGCAGGGGGCGATAGACGAGCAGTACTTC,CASSITQGAIDEQYF
TRBV5-1,.,.,TRBJ1-1,TGCGCCAGCAGCCAAGGGGGTCTGGGCACTGAAGCTTTCTTT,CASSQGGLGTEAFF
TRBV4-1,once,.,TRBJ2-5,TGCGCCAGCAGCCAAGGCGAAACTCCGGGAGAGACCCAGTACTTC,CASSQGETPGETQYF
TRBV5-6,.,.,TRBJ2-1,TGTGCCAGCAGCTTGGTAGTAGGGCAGGACAATGAGCAGTTCTTC,CASSLVVGQDNEQFF
TRBV30,once,TRBD2,TRBJ2-1,TGTGCCTGGAGTCTGGGACTAGCGGGGCACAATGAGCAGTTCTTC,CAWSLGLAGHNEQFF
TRBV7-8,.,.,TRBJ1-1,TGTGCCAGCAGCTTGGGGAGAACTGAAGCTTTCTTT,CASSLGRTEAFF
TRBV28,.,.,TRBJ2-1,TGTGCCAGCAGTTTATTGAACCGGGGGAACAATGAGCAGTTCTTC,CASSLLNRGNNEQFF
TRBV5-6,.,TRBD1,TRBJ1-2,TGTGCCAGCAGCTTGTTGTTACAGGGGACTGACTATGGCTACACCTTC,CASSLLLQGTDYGYTF
TRBV5-1,.,TRBD2,TRBJ2-7,TGCGCCAGCAGCGCTAGCGGGAACGCCTACGAGCAGTACTTC,CASSASGNAYEQYF
TRBV19,.,.,TRBJ2-2,TGTGCCAGTAGTCCCCTCACCGGGGAGCTGTTTTTT,CASSPLTGELFF
TRBV30,.,.,TRBJ1-2,TGTGCCTGGAGTGTGGGAACCTATGGCTACACCTTC,CAWSVGTYGYTF
TRBV2,.,TRBD1,TRBJ2-2,TGTGCCAGCAGTGTCCGACAGGGGGTGGGGACCGGGGAGCTGTTTTTT,CASSVRQGVGTGELFF
TRBV18,.,.,TRBJ1-4,TGTGCCAGCTCACCTCTGGCAGCAACTAATGAAAAACTGTTTTTT,CASSPLAATNEKLFF
TRBV24-1,.,.,TRBJ1-5,TGTGCCACCGCGGGACCGAATAGCAATCAGCCCCAGCATTTT,CATAGPNSNQPQHF
TRBV11-2,few,.,TRBJ1-3,TGTGCCAGCAGCTTAGTCAGGGCTGGAAACACCATATATTTT,CASSLVRAGNTIYF
TRBV27,.,.,TRBJ1-5,TGTGCCAGCAGCCCCATGGACAAGCTAAATCAGCCCCAGCATTTT,CASSPMDKLNQPQHF
TRBV19,once,.,TRBJ2-4,TGTGCCAGTAGTATGGAAGAGGGAGTAGCCAAAAACATTCAGTACTTC,CASSMEEGVAKNIQYF
TRBV5-5,.,.,TRBJ1-3,TGTGCCAGCAGCCCCCCCCGGGACTCTGGAAACACCATATATTTT,CASSPPRDSGNTIYF
TRBV2,.,.,TRBJ2-1,TGTGCCAGCTTATATCGTGAGCAGTTCTTC,CASLYREQFF
TRBV15,few,.,TRBJ2-1,TGTGCCACCAGCCGGATACACTCAAGTGAGCAGTTCTTC,CATSRIHSSEQFF
TRBV21-1,.,.,TRBJ1-2,TGTGCCAGCAGCAAAGGCCTAGACAGGGACTATGGCTACACCTTC,CASSKGLDRDYGYTF
TRBV11-2,.,.,TRBJ1-4,TGTGCCAGCAGCCTCTCCTATGAAAAACTGTTTTTT,CASSLSYEKLFF
TRBV7-9,few,.,TRBJ2-7,TGTGCCAGCAGCTTAGGGGACCGTCACTCCTACGAGCAGTACTTC,CASSLGDRHSYEQYF
TRBV6-1,few,.,TRBJ1-5,TGTGCCAGCAGTGAAGAGGGCTGGCCCCAGCATTTT,CASSEEGWPQHF
TRBV5-1,.,TRBD1,TRBJ1-1,TGCGCCAGCAGCTCGGGGACAGGGGGCAGTGAAGCTTTCTTT,CASSSGTGGSEAFF
TRBV28,.,.,TRBJ1-5,TGTGCCAGCAGTTTCCCAGGTCTGGGCAATCAGCCCCAGCATTTT,CASSFPGLGNQPQHF
TRBV9,.,.,TRBJ1-2,TGTGCCAGCAGCCCCCTTGGTGGTGAGGGCGCCTATGGCTACACCTTC,CASSPLGGEGAYGYTF
TRBV28,.,.,TRBJ1-2,TGTGCCAGCTCAAGGGATAACTATGGCTACACCTTC,CASSRDNYGYTF
TRBV9,.,TRBD2,TRBJ2-7,TGTGCCAGCAGCCCAACTGGGACTAGCGCGTTCATATACGAGCAGTACTTC,CASSPTGTSAFIYEQYF
TRBV5-4,.,.,TRBJ2-7,TGTGCCAGCAGCCCCAGTACTAGAAATGTGGCCTACGAGCAGTACTTC,CASSPSTRNVAYEQYF
TRBV5-8,.,TRBD2,TRBJ2-2,TGTGCCAGACTTTCATTGAGTAGCGGGAGAGTTACCACCGGGGAGCTGTTTTTT,CARLSLSSGRVTTGELFF
TRBV12-3/TRBV12-4,.,TRBD1,TRBJ1-5,TGTGCCAGCAGTGGACAGGGGAATCAGCCCCAGCATTTT,CASSGQGNQPQHF
TRBV7-2,.,TRBD1,TRBJ1-1,TGTGCCAGCAGCTTAAGGACAGGGATGAACACTGAAGCTTTCTTT,CASSLRTGMNTEAFF
TRBV6-2/TRBV6-3,few,.,TRBJ1-1,TGTGCCAGCAGTTCCCCAGACCCTTTGAACACTGAAGCTTTCTTT,CASSSPDPLNTEAFF
TRBV18,.,TRBD2,TRBJ2-7,TGTGCCAGCTCACCGGGGAGGGTCAGCTCCTACGAGCAGTACTTC,CASSPGRVSSYEQYF
TRBV20-1,.,.,TRBJ2-4,TGCAGTGCCCCCCCGGCGGGCATTCAGTACTTC,CSAPPAGIQYF
TRBV19,.,TRBD2,TRBJ2-1,TGTGCCAGTAGTATGCGTCGGGTAGCGGGAGTTCCCAATGAGCAGTTCTTC,CASSMRRVAGVPNEQFF
TRBV19,few,.,TRBJ1-2,TGTGCCAGTAGTATAGGTGGGTTGGACTATGGCTACACCTTC,CASSIGGLDYGYTF
TRBV6-5,.,.,TRBJ1-6,TGTGCCAGCAGTTATTCACCCGACTATTCACCCCTCCACTTT,CASSYSPDYSPLHF
TRBV30,.,TRBD1,TRBJ1-2,TGTGCCTGGAGAATGCACAGGGGTGGCTACACCTTC,CAWRMHRGGYTF
TRBV14,.,.,TRBJ2-7,TGTGCCAGCAGCCAAGTTTATCAGGGGCATCGAAGCGAGCAGTACTTC,CASSQVYQGHRSEQYF
TRBV7-3,.,TRBD1,TRBJ2-7,TGTGCCAGCAGCCTTACGGGACAGGGGGCTCTGTACGAGCAGTACTTC,CASSLTGQGALYEQYF
TRBV5-1,.,.,TRBJ1-1,TGCGCCAGCAGCTTGGAGCGGGGGCCAGCTTCTTTT,CASSLERGPASF
TRBV19,.,.,TRBJ1-2,TGTGCCAGTAGTATGAGGTCCAACTATGGCTACACCTTC,CASSMRSNYGYTF
TRBV9,once,.,TRBJ2-3,TGTGCCAGCAGCCCACCCAGTGGGGGGCGGGTTACAGATACGCAGTATTTT,CASSPPSGGRVTDTQYF
TRBV3-1/TRBV3-2,.,TRBD1,TRBJ1-2,TGTGCCAGCAGCCAAGGCCCAGGGGGCGAGGGCGGCTACACCTTC,CASSQGPGGEGGYTF
TRBV28,once,.,TRBJ2-1,TGTGCCAGCAGTTCCACAGGGGTGGAGGAGGGTGAGCAGTTCTTC,CASSSTGVEEGEQFF
TRBV24-1,once,.,TRBJ2-1,TGTGCCACCAGTGAGCCAGGGAGCTCCTACAATGAGCAGTTCTTC,CATSEPGSSYNEQFF
TRBV7-2,few,TRBD1,TRBJ1-5,TGTGCCAGCAGCTTAGTCTCGGGACAGGGGAATCAGCCCCAGCATTTT,CASSLVSGQGNQPQHF
TRBV30,few,.,TRBJ1-5,TGTGCCTGGAGTCCGCCCGTAGGGCCGTATCAGCCCCAGCATTTT,CAWSPPVGPYQPQHF
TRBV6-5,.,.,TRBJ2-7,TGTGCCAGCAGTTACTCGGGGGGTTCCTACGAGCAGTACTTC,CASSYSGGSYEQYF
TRBV6-5,.,.,TRBJ1-3,TGTGCCAGCAAGGGCAGGCCAGCTGGGAACACCATATATTTT,CASKGRPAGNTIYF
TRBV6-6,.,TRBD2,TRBJ2-7,TGTGCCAGCAGTTACGGGGGGGGAACCTACGAGCAGTACTTC,CASSYGGGTYEQYF
TRBV19,.,TRBD1,TRBJ1-1,TGTGCCAGTAGTATAACGTCGTGGACACCCCCTTCAGGGGGGACTGAAGCTTTCTTT,CASSITSWTPPSGGTEAFF
TRBV29-1,.,.,TRBJ1-2,TGCAGCGTTGAAGTCAGGGCAGGGGTTTATGGCTACACCTTC,CSVEVRAGVYGYTF
TRBV6-5,.,.,TRBJ1-4,TGTGCCAGCAGACAGCGAGGGGGAACTAATGAAAAACTGTTTTTT,CASRQRGGTNEKLFF
TRBV6-6,.,.,TRBJ2-2,TGTGCCAGCAGTTACTCAAGGGGGAGGAAGGACGGGGAGCTGTTTTTT,CASSYSRGRKDGELFF